These 28 T cell receptor beta chains share one sample of origin, sequenced in a study of spatial heterogeneity in lung cancer. Time point meaning: sample taken at primary tumor resection. The authors sequenced whole RNA from tumor, nontumor lung or frozen PBMC without sorting. TCRdb ran MiXCR on the 5' RACE reads and lists one entry per CDR3 protein. The data contain roughly 4,800 distinct CDR3 sequences, approximately 16% of them seen just once; the ten biggest clones take up around 20%. Material: normal lung tissue next to the tumor, obtained at surgery. The receptors originated from a male donor with early-stage non-small cell lung cancer.

This clonotype has just a few counts. This beta chain represents an off-target read in a library built for alpha chains; its size is of limited meaning. This rearrangement joins TRBV23-1 to TRBJ1-4; D unresolved. TRBV23-1 qualifies as an ORF whose function is uncertain. Trimming removed 3 bases at V and 8 bases at J, with 16 bases between. The CDR3 runs 15 residues. This chain's CDR3 is CASSHPEGSEEKLFF. The CDR3 nucleotides are TGCGCCAGCAGTCATCCCGAAGGGAGTGAAGAAAAACTGTTTTTT.

The sample holds a few counts of this clonotype. This beta chain was picked up by a library intended for alpha chains and is off target, so its count carries little meaning. The CDR3 reads CASSLAQSGDTQYF. CDR3 coding DNA: TGCGCCAGCAGCTTGGCCCAGTCGGGAGATACGCAGTATTTT. The rearrangement uses TRBV5-1 and TRBJ2-3; D remains ambiguous. The CDR3 covers 14 residues. CDR1 is SGHRS, CDR2 YFSETQ, per germline. V was pared by 0 bases and J by 5 bases, with 10 bases between.

This clonotype is labeled medium-sized. A library made for alpha chains picked up this beta chain off target, so its size means little. The chain carries TRBV5-4 and TRBJ2-1; tentatively, D is TRBD1 (5 bases). The CDR3 is 14 residues long. Germline V gene lookup returns CDR1 SGHNT and CDR2 YYREEE (reference sequence). Trimming took 4 bases from V and 4 from J, leaving 12 bases between them. CDR3 nucleotides: TGTGCCAGCAGCCCGGACACGGCTTACAATGAGCAGTTCTTC. It yields the protein CASSPDTAYNEQFF.

Turning to this clonotype: This beta chain is an off-target read within a library intended for alpha chains, so its frequency means little. The CDR3 DNA reads as TGCGCCAGCAGCTTGGTCCCGGGGAACCAAGAGACCCAGTACTTC. Its protein product is CASSLVPGNQETQYF. The rearrangement links TRBV5-1 to TRBJ2-5, with a weak D call TRBD2 (5 bases). Trimming removed 0 bases at V and 0 bases at J, with 9 bases between. Germline assignment: CDR1 SGHRS and CDR2 YFSETQ. This CDR3 has 15 residues.

This clonotype is termed medium-sized. Found in a library prepared for alpha chains, this beta chain is an off-target read, and its abundance has little meaning. CDR3 region: CASRLAGTSSTDTQYF. The DNA of the CDR3 is TGTGCCAGCAGGTTAGCGGGGACTTCTAGCACAGATACGCAGTATTTT. This chain links TRBV28 with TRBJ2-3; TRBD2 aligns across 8 bases. CDR3 size: 16 residues. With 6 bases clipped from V and 0 bases from J, the junction kept 8 bases outside the gene matches. The germline gives CDR1 MDHEN, CDR2 SYDVKM.

Within the sample, this clonotype is medium-sized. This beta chain slipped into a library made for alpha chains as a stray read, so its size is not meaningful. The CDR3: CSVPGENTDTQYF. CDR3 nucleotides: TGCAGCGTTCCAGGGGAGAACACAGATACGCAGTATTTT. The V call is TRBV29-1, the J call TRBJ2-3; TRBD1 is a possible D gene (6 bases). Germline V gene lookup returns CDR1 SQVTM and CDR2 ANQGSEA. This CDR3 region has 13 residues. Trimming left V 5 bases short and J 2 bases short, with 11 bases between.

This clonotype is labeled medium-sized. With the library built for alpha chains, this beta chain is off target and its frequency is not meaningful. The V gene is TRBV6-1, the J gene TRBJ2-3, with TRBD2 matching 8 bases. The CDR3 extends over 15 amino acids. V gave up 2 bases and J gave up 1 base; unmatched junction bases: 2. Germline V gene lookup returns CDR1 MNHNS and CDR2 SASEGT. The CDR3 loop is CASSESGGGTDTQYF. The DNA of the CDR3 is TGTGCCAGCAGTGAAAGCGGGGGTGGCACAGATACGCAGTATTTT.

Relative to its sample, this clonotype is medium-sized. As an off-target read in a library built for alpha chains, this beta chain has a frequency of little significance. The chain recombines TRBV3-1 with TRBJ1-1, with D maybe TRBD1 (6 bases). The length of the CDR3 is 16 residues. Germline V gene data show CDR1 as LGHDT and CDR2 as YNNKEL (reference sequence). The V end lost 4 bases, the J end lost 0 bases, and 15 bases lay between the germline ends. CDR3 loop: CASSPPGTGLNTEAFF. The DNA for the CDR3 is TGTGCCAGCAGCCCCCCCGGAACAGGGCTGAACACTGAAGCTTTCTTT.

As for this clonotype: Because the library targeted alpha chains, this beta chain is an off-target read whose size means little. The chain recombines TRBV5-4 with TRBJ2-3, with no clear D. The CDR3 loop spans 17 amino acids. CDR1 is SGHNT, CDR2 YYREEE, per germline (reference sequence). Trimming removed 0 bases at V and 3 bases at J, with 17 bases between. DNA for the CDR3: TGTGCCAGCAGCTTGGGAGCAGGAATGGGGTTAACAGATACGCAGTATTTT. As protein: CASSLGAGMGLTDTQYF.

In the case of this clonotype: Because the library targeted alpha chains, this beta chain is an off-target read whose size means little. The CDR3 loop reads CASSQYGGSEQYF. In DNA form, the CDR3 reads TGTGCCAGCAGCCAATATGGCGGGAGCGAGCAGTACTTC. This chain connects TRBV3-1 to TRBJ2-7; TRBD2 agrees at 7 bases. Germline CDR1 LGHDT, CDR2 YNNKEL (reference sequence). This CDR3 spans 13 amino acids. The ends lost 2 bases at V and 6 bases at J; junction bases unmatched: 4.

This clonotype is termed medium-sized. This beta chain appears as a stray read in a library generated for alpha chains; its size is not informative. CDR3 in DNA: TGTGCCAGCAGCGCCGTAGGGAACGAGCAGTACGTC. As protein: CASSAVGNEQYV. V usage is TRBV7-8 and J usage is TRBJ2-7; the D is unclear. This CDR3 spans 12 amino acids. Germline V gene data show CDR1 as SGHVS and CDR2 as FQNEAQ. V was pared by 5 bases and J by 5 bases, with 10 bases between.

This clonotype is classed as medium-sized. This beta chain turned up in a library designed for alpha chains; as an off-target read, its abundance says little. The J gene is TRBJ2-3, the V gene TRBV20-1, with 7 bases matching TRBD2. Germline CDR1 and CDR2: DFQATT and SNEGSKA (reference sequence). The CDR3 covers 14 residues. The V and J ends lost 7 bases and 0 bases, in that order; junction bases with no gene match: 7. The DNA of the CDR3 is TGCAGTGTCCCGACTAGCTTTAGCACAGATACGCAGTATTTT. This encodes CSVPTSFSTDTQYF.

In the case of this clonotype: The library was built for alpha chains, so this beta chain is an off-target read and its size means little. The chain uses TRBV7-9 and TRBJ2-1, with D maybe TRBD1 (5 bases). The length of the CDR3 is 16 residues. Germline V lookup: CDR1 SEHNR, CDR2 FQNEAQ (reference sequence). V lost 0 bases, J lost 4 bases, and 13 bases lay in between. The CDR3 reads CASSLAISGQYNEQFF. The CDR3, as DNA: TGTGCCAGCAGCTTAGCAATTTCAGGGCAATACAATGAGCAGTTCTTC. The complete variable domain, with remaining parts taken from reference TRBV7-9 and TRBJ2-1, reads DTGVSQNPRHKITKRGQNVTFRCDPISEHNRLYWYRQTLGQGPEFLTYFQNEAQLEKSRLLSDRFSAERPKGSFSTLEIQRTEQGDSAMYLCASSLAISGQYNEQFFGPGTRLTVL.

Ten or more counts support this clonotype. Because the library targeted alpha chains, this beta chain is an off-target read whose size means little. The gene calls are TRBV27 and TRBJ2-3, with a weak D call TRBD1 (6 bases). CDR3 size: 15 residues. V lost 6 bases, J lost 1 base, and 14 bases lay in between. Germline CDR1 reads MNHEY; CDR2 reads SMNVEV (reference sequence). The CDR3 loop reads CASSLQGMGTDTQYF. CDR3 bases: TGTGCCAGCAGCCTCCAGGGGATGGGCACAGATACGCAGTATTTT.

Points on this clonotype: The library was built for alpha chains, so this beta chain is an off-target read and its size means little. The CDR3 protein is CASRNQGNEQYF. CDR3 in DNA: TGTGCCAGCAGAAATCAGGGTAACGAGCAGTACTTC. V gene TRBV28 combines with J gene TRBJ2-7; D possibly corresponds to TRBD1 (5 bases). The CDR3 runs to 12 residues. Germline-derived CDR1 and CDR2 are MDHEN and SYDVKM. The germline V and J ends were trimmed by 6 bases and 5 bases, with 11 bases remaining between them.

Within the sample, this clonotype is medium-sized. This beta chain lies outside the target of a library built for alpha chains; its clone size means little. This chain joins TRBV20-1 and TRBJ2-5; 9 positions match TRBD2. In germline, CDR1 is DFQATT, CDR2 SNEGSKA (reference sequence). This CDR3 has 18 amino acids. J gave up 3 bases and V 3 bases, and 17 bases lay outside the gene matches. The CDR3 loop reads CSASLAAGGLRSEETQYF. CDR3 in DNA: TGCAGTGCTAGTCTGGCAGCGGGGGGTCTTCGGTCGGAAGAGACCCAGTACTTC.

Many counts were recorded for this clonotype. This beta chain is an off-target read within a library intended for alpha chains, so its frequency means little. The gene calls are TRBV5-1 and TRBJ2-5, with a weak D call TRBD2 (6 bases). Germline assignment: CDR1 SGHRS and CDR2 YFSETQ. The CDR3 spans 14 residues. V shed 0 bases and J shed 1 base, with 7 bases lying between them. The CDR3 sequence: CASSLGRGQETQYF. The CDR3 nucleotides are TGCGCCAGCAGCTTGGGGCGGGGCCAAGAGACCCAGTACTTC.

Note on this clonotype: This beta chain is an unintended read in a library built for alpha chains; its size means little. This rearrangement joins TRBV7-2 to TRBJ2-3; D is perhaps TRBD1 or TRBD2 (6 bases each). Looked up from germline, CDR1 is SGHTA and CDR2 is FQGNSA. The CDR3 is 16 residues long. Trimming took 3 bases from V and 2 from J, leaving 15 bases between them. DNA for the CDR3: TGTGCCAGCAGCTTTATGGGGGGCTCGGTCACAGATACGCAGTATTTT. Its translation: CASSFMGGSVTDTQYF.

This clonotype was found a few times. This beta chain was picked up by a library intended for alpha chains and is off target, so its count carries little meaning. This CDR3 reads CASSQDTPVNTEAFF. In DNA, the CDR3 is TGTGCCAGCAGCCAAGACACCCCCGTGAACACTGAAGCTTTCTTT. This chain connects TRBV4-2 to TRBJ1-1; D unclear. CDR3 length equals 15 residues. V lost 0 bases, J lost 0 bases, and 8 bases lay in between. Germline V gene data show CDR1 as LGHNA and CDR2 as YNFKEQ.

This clonotype was observed at least ten times. Within a library made for alpha chains, this beta chain is off target, and its count is uninformative. The rearrangement uses TRBV5-1 and TRBJ2-5; D ambiguous. The CDR3 runs 14 residues. CDR1 is SGHRS, CDR2 YFSETQ, per germline. Deletions cut 4 bases from V and 1 base from J, with 11 bases between. CDR3 coding DNA: TGCGCCAGCAGCCCCGTCCCGGGCCAAGAGACCCAGTACTTC. It is translated as CASSPVPGQETQYF.

On this clonotype itself: This beta chain is an off-target read within a library intended for alpha chains, so its frequency means little. The CDR3 reads CSAGTTSSYEQYF. The CDR3 nucleotides are TGCAGTGCCGGCACGACAAGCTCCTACGAGCAGTACTTC. The chain joins TRBV20-1 to TRBJ2-7; D call uncertain. V lost 6 bases and J lost 0, with 12 bases in between. The CDR3 spans 13 residues. Germline-derived CDR1 and CDR2 are DFQATT and SNEGSKA (reference sequence).

This clonotype qualifies as medium-sized (0.01 to 0.1%). This beta chain represents an off-target read in a library built for alpha chains; its size is of limited meaning. This chain joins TRBV21-1 and TRBJ2-3; the table's D call, TRBD2, has no DNA check behind it. TRBV21-1 is noted as a pseudogene. The CDR3 runs to 22 residues. CDR3: CASSTPSEASGRGRRSADTQYF. CDR3 nucleotide sequence: TGTGCCAGCAGCACTCCAAGTGAGGCCAGCGGGAGAGGACGCCGTTCTGCAGATACGCAGTATTTT.

Points on this clonotype: With the library built for alpha chains, this beta chain is off target and its frequency is not meaningful. This chain links TRBV2 with TRBJ2-1; the match to TRBD1 covers 9 bases. The ends lost 3 bases at V and 6 bases at J; junction bases unmatched: 6. Germline V lookup: CDR1 SNHLY, CDR2 FYNNEI. This CDR3 spans 15 amino acids. DNA of the CDR3: TGTGCCAGCAGTGACTTGGGGACAGGGAGCAATGAGCAGTTCTTC. Amino acid sequence: CASSDLGTGSNEQFF.

This clonotype was detected ten times or more. This beta chain is a stray read from a library made for alpha chains; its abundance is not meaningful. This sequence joins TRBV28 and TRBJ1-4; a possible D gene is TRBD1 (5 bases). From germline, CDR1 is MDHEN and CDR2 SYDVKM. Deletions cut 3 bases from V and 6 bases from J, with 8 bases between. The CDR3 has 13 amino acids. The CDR3 loop is CASSLGGHEKLFF. The CDR3 DNA reads as TGTGCCAGCAGTTTGGGGGGACATGAAAAACTGTTTTTT.

This clonotype is judged medium-sized. Little can be read into the size of this beta chain, an off-target read in a library designed for alpha chains. This chain links TRBV6-6 with TRBJ1-4, with 10 bases fitting TRBD1. The J segment lost 5 bases and the V segment lost 6 bases, leaving 6 bases of the junction unmatched. The CDR3 sequence is 15 residues long. From germline, CDR1 is MNHNY and CDR2 SVGAGI (reference sequence). The CDR3 DNA is TGTGCCAGCAGCACCCGGACAGGGGGAAATGAAAAACTGTTTTTT. Translation: CASSTRTGGNEKLFF.

This clonotype is medium-sized in the sample. This beta chain is an unintended read in a library built for alpha chains; its size means little. J is TRBJ1-5 and V is TRBV12-3 or TRBV12-4, with D unclear. This CDR3 has 14 residues. V was trimmed by 5 bases and J by 7 bases, leaving 15 bases between them. CDR3 region: CASSQREAGQPQHF. CDR3 coding DNA: TGTGCCAGCAGTCAAAGGGAGGCTGGGCAGCCCCAGCATTTT.

This clonotype was seen only once. For a library built for alpha chains, this beta chain is a stray read; little rests on its size. The rearrangement uses TRBV29-1 and TRBJ2-1; 7 bases agree with TRBD1. This CDR3 comprises 13 residues. Germline V gene data show CDR1 as SQVTM and CDR2 as ANQGSEA. J gave up 8 bases and V 3 bases, and 7 bases lay outside the gene matches. The CDR3 here is CSVDNRGIDEQFF. CDR3 DNA sequence: TGCAGCGTTGACAACAGGGGTATTGATGAGCAGTTCTTC.

This clonotype rates as medium-sized. This beta chain lies outside the target of a library built for alpha chains; its clone size means little. The chain carries TRBV27 and TRBJ2-2; 7 nucleotides agree with TRBD1. V dropped 2 bases and J dropped 3; count of bases not matched to a gene: 3. There are 15 residues in the CDR3. Germline assignment: CDR1 MNHEY and CDR2 SMNVEV (reference sequence). The CDR3, as DNA: TGTGCCAGCAGTTTAAAACAGGGGTACACCGGGGAGCTGTTTTTT. Protein: CASSLKQGYTGELFF.